The 2 T cell receptor beta chains below were found in one sample sequenced in a study of T cells in Graves' hyperthyroidism and ophthalmopathy. Amplification of TCR beta CDR3 regions used RNA as the template. HTBI primers were used for first-round RT-PCR of the TCR CDR3. Each CDR3 protein gets one entry after TCRdb re-called the multiplex PCR reads with MiXCR. The sample consists of about 250,000 distinct CDR3 sequences, around 26% of them appearing once. What was sequenced was blood. Receptor source: a woman aged 40 to 49 with Graves' ophthalmopathy.

In this sample, this clonotype turned up many times. Since a much larger clone is just one base distant, this may be a read error. The V call is TRBV7-3, the J call TRBJ2-2; tentative D call: TRBD2 (6 bases). This CDR3 has 14 residues. CDR1 is SGHTA and CDR2 is FQGTGA in the germline V gene. CDR3: CASKELVNTGGLFF. For the CDR3, the DNA is TGTGCCAGTAAGGAACTTGTGAACACCGGGGGGCTGTTTTTT.

This clonotype was counted at least ten times. The chain recombines TRBV27 with TRBJ2-2, with 7 bases that match TRBD2. CDR1 MNHEY and CDR2 SMNVEV come from the germline V gene (reference sequence). J lost 13 bases, V lost 4 bases, and 18 bases had no gene match. The CDR3 has 16 amino acids. Here the CDR3 DNA reads TGTGCCAGCAGTTCAACCGGGACTACTGTCCTCTGGGGGCTGTTTTTT. Translating it yields CASSSTGTTVLWGLFF.